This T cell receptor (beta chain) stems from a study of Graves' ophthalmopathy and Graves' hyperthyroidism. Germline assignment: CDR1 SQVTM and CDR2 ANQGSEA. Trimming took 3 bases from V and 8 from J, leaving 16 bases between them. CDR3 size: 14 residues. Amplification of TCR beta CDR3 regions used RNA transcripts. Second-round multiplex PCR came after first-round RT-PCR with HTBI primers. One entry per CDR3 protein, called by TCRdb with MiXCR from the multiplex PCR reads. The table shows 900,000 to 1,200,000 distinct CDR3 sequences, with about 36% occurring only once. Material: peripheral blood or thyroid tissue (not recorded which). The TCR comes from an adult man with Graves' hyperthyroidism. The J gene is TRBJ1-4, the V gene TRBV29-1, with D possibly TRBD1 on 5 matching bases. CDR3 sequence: CSVDSGAQSEKLFF. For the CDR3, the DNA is TGCAGCGTTGATTCTGGGGCCCAATCCGAAAAACTGTTTTTT.